This paragraph covers one TCR beta chain sequence. Individuals drawn from approximately 26 US areas were roughly 18 to 100 years old. These data belong to a study of blood T cell repertoires in COVID-19. The overall study: COVID-19 samples, acute and convalescent, were from the United States, Italy and Spain. PBMCs, B-cell-depleted T cells, or T cells provided the cDNA or gDNA that made up the material.

Trimming cost V 3 bases and J 2 bases, with 5 bases left between them. Germline V gene sequence: CDR1 MNHNS, CDR2 SASEGT. The CDR3 loop spans 13 amino acids. Original methodology: Cell counts per sample came from amplifying reference gene primers. Here immunoSEQ multiplex PCR was the method, and the copy in TCRdb shows in-frame clones only, minus some. V and J calls and clone size are given by that table; D and trimming were obtained from the DNA. The sample yields 200,000 to 250,000 clones, 70% to 90% seen once. This receptor was taken from a woman between 50 and 59 years old in a cohort exposed to, infected with or recovered from COVID-19 (not recorded which). What was sequenced was PBMCs or T cells enriched from blood (not recorded which). This sequence joins TRBV6-1 and TRBJ1-3; possible D gene TRBD1, 5 bases. CDR3 sequence (DNA): TGTGCCAGCAGTGACAGGGCTGGAAACACCATATATTTT. As protein: CASSDRAGNTIYF.